The T cell receptor beta chain described here comes from a study of beta chain features in type 1 diabetes. Germline assignment: CDR1 GTSNPN and CDR2 SVGIG (reference sequence). V was pared by 4 bases and J by 2 bases, with 12 bases between. CDR3 size: 14 residues. The sequenced template was cDNA made from the entire isolated RNA. Measured with immunoSEQ multiplex PCR; TCRdb has only the in-frame clones, and not every one. This table has 640,000 or so clones, around 15% appearing once. Study findings and constraints: Researchers report that Type 1 diabetes patients had moderately but significantly shorter TCRB CDR3s across all four CD4+ subsets.

Points on this clone: Antigen: not known.

The chain links TRBV30 to TRBJ1-5; possible D gene TRBD1, 5 bases. The receptor's source is a man in his late teens or twenties with type 1 diabetes. Material for sequencing was naive CD4+ T cells from blood. The CDR3 sequence: CAWNGGRGNQPQHF. As DNA, the CDR3 is TGTGCCTGGAACGGGGGAAGGGGCAATCAGCCCCAGCATTTT.